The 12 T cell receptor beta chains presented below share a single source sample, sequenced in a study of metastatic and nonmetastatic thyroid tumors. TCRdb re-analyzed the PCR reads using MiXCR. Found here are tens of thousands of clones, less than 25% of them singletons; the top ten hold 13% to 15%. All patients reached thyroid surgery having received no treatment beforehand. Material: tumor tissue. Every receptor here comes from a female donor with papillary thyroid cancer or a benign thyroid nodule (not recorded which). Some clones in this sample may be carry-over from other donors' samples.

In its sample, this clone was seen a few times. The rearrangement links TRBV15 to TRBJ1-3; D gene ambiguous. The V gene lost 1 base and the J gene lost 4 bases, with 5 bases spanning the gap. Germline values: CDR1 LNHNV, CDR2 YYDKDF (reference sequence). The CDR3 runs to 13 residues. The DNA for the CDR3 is TGTGCCACCAGCAGAGGATGGGGAAACACCATATATTTT. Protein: CATSRGWGNTIYF.

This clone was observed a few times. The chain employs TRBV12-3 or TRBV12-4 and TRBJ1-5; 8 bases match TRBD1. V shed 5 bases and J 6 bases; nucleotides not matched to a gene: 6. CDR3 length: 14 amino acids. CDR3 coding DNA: TGTGCCAGCAGTCTGGACAGGGCCATTCAGCCCCAGCATTTT. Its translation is CASSLDRAIQPQHF.

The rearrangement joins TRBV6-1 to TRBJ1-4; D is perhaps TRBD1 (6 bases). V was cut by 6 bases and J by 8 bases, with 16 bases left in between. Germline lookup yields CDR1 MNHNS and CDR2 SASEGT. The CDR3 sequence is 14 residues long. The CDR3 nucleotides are TGTGCCAGCAGCCAGCAGGGGAAAGGAGAAAAACTGTTTTTT. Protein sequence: CASSQQGKGEKLFF.

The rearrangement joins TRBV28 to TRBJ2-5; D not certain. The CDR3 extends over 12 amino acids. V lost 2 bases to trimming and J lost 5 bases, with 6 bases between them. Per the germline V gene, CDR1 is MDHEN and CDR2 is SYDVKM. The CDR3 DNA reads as TGTGCCAGCAGTTTAGACGGGGAGACCCAGTACTTC. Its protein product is CASSLDGETQYF.

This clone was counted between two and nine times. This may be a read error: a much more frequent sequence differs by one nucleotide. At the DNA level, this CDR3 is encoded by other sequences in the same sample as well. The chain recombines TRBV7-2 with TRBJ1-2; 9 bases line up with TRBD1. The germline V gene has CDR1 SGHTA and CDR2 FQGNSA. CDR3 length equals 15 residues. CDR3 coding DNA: TGTGCCAGCAGTTTAGCACAGGGGGCGCTGGGTGGCTACACCTTC. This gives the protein CASSLAQGALGGYTF.

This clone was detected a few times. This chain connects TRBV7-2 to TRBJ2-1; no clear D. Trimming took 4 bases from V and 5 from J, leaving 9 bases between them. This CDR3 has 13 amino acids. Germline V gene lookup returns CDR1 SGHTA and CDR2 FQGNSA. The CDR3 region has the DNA TGTGCCAGCAGCTCGCCTATGCACAATGAGCAGTTCTTC. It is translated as CASSSPMHNEQFF.

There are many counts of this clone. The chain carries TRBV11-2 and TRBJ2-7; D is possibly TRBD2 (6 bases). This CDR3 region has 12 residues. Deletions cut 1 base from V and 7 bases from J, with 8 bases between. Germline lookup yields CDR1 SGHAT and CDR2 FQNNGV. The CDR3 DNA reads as TGTGCCAGCAGCTTAGGAGGGAGGGAGCAGTACTTC. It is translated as CASSLGGREQYF. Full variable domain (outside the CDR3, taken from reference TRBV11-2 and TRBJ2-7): EAGVAQSPRYKIIEKRQSVAFWCNPISGHATLYWYQQILGQGPKLLIQFQNNGVVDDSQLPKDRFSAERLKGVDSTLKIQPAKLEDSAVYLCASSLGGREQYFGPGTRLTVT.

The CDR3 DNA reads as TGTGCCAGCAAGGGGAGGGGTGGGTACAATGAGCAGTTCTTC. This sequence encodes CASKGRGGYNEQFF. The chain joins TRBV2 to TRBJ2-1; 7 bases map to TRBD2. Germline lookup yields CDR1 SNHLY and CDR2 FYNNEI. This CDR3 region has 14 residues. The V gene end was trimmed by 7 bases and the J gene end by 4 bases; junction bases not matched to a gene: 7.

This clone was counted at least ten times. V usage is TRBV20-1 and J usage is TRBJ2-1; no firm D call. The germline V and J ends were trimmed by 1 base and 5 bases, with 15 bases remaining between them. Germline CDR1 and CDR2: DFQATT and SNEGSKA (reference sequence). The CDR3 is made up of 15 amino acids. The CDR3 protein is CSARAPFGRDNEQFF. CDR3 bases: TGCAGTGCTAGAGCCCCTTTTGGGCGCGACAATGAGCAGTTCTTC.

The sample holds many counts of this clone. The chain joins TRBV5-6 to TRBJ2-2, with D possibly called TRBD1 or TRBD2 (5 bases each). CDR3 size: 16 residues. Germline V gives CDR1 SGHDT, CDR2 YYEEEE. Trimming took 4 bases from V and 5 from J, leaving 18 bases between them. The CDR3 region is CASSRDLWGGTGELFF. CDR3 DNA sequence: TGTGCCAGCAGCCGCGATCTGTGGGGCGGGACCGGGGAGCTGTTTTTT.

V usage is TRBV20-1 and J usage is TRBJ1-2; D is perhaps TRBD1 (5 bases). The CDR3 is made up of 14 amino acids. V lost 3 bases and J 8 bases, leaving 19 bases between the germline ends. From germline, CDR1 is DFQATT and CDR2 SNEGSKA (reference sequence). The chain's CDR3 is CSASMREGSFGYTF. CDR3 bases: TGCAGTGCTAGCATGAGGGAGGGGTCATTCGGCTACACCTTC.

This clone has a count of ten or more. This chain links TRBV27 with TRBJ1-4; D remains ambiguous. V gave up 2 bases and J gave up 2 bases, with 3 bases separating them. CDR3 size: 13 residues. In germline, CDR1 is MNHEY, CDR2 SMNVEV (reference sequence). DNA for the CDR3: TGTGCCAGCAGTTTAGATACTAATGAAAAACTGTTTTTT. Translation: CASSLDTNEKLFF.